This T cell receptor (beta chain) was sequenced during a study of response to subunit inactivated influenza vaccine. Study conclusions and caveats: Each seasonal influenza vaccination recruits few new T cells, the authors suggested.

TCRdb redid the calling of the RT-PCR reads with MiXCR, one entry per CDR3 protein. The data contain 400,000 to 650,000 distinct CDR3 sequences, 6.5% to 8% of them seen just once; the ten biggest clones take up about an eighth. The CDR3 loop spans 16 amino acids. Germline assignment: CDR1 LGHNA and CDR2 YSLEER. Trimming stripped 0 bases from V and 6 bases from J, with 17 bases between. This clonotype came up a few times. Its antigen is not identified. The receptor's source is a man aged 50 to 75 who received an inactivated influenza vaccine. The chain uses TRBV4-3 and TRBJ1-2, with D uncertain. The specimen was PBMCs from blood, collected less than 30 months after vaccination. The CDR3 nucleotides are TGCGCCAGCAGCCAAGATTCTCGGCCCAACGCAAATGGCTACACCTTC. It translates to CASSQDSRPNANGYTF.